The subject of this entry is one TCR beta chain. Antigen specificity is unknown. The sample originates from a study of cytomegalovirus exposure and HLA in healthy donors. General study points: Cytomegalovirus status, reportedly, was diagnosed with high specificity and sensitivity by the classifier.

Primers: 60 Vbeta forward and 13 Jbeta reverse. Here immunoSEQ multiplex PCR was the method, and the copy in TCRdb shows in-frame clones only, minus some. The sample features some 82,000 clones, with 1.1% in its top ten. The CDR3 length is 19 residues. Germline V CDR1 and CDR2: MGHRA, YSYEKL. Losses at the gene ends were 1 base for V and 5 bases for J; bases not matched to a gene: 17. The chain combines TRBV4-1 with TRBJ2-5, with 9 bases lining up with TRBD2. Sequencing was done on a sample of PBMCs. This TCR was sampled from a woman aged 25 to 39 in good health and CMV-seronegative. The CDR3 sequence is CASSQAGVAGASPRETQYF. The DNA of the CDR3 is TGCGCCAGCAGCCAAGCCGGGGTAGCGGGAGCCTCCCCTCGGGAGACCCAGTACTTC.